This T cell receptor beta chain was documented in a study of CD8+ T cells in alopecia areata (dated by TCRdb to the late 2010s). Background for the entire study: The treated patients, all with moderate-to-severe alopecia areata, were enrolled in an open-label pilot trial of oral tofacitinib given at 5 to 10 mg twice daily. Tofacitinib was administered for 6 to 18 months, and 6 months of follow-up off drug were then conducted to assess delayed response and recurrence. The study used high-throughput TCRbeta sequencing to examine T cell clonal expansion in alopecia areata, in both the C3H/HeJ mouse model and human patients. On the human side, TCRbeta sequencing was run on scalp tissue and on sorted CD4+ and CD8+ peripheral blood T cells from healthy controls and from alopecia areata patients with either patchy or totalis/universalis disease. Tofacitinib-treated patients had biopsies at baseline and at 4 and 24 weeks of treatment, with a later scalp biopsy in several patients. Scalp clonality was compared across normal scalp (n=4), patchy alopecia areata scalp (n=8), and alopecia totalis/universalis scalp (n=8). RNA was obtained with the PAXgene miRNA kit for fixed scalp, the miRNeasy kit for PBMCs, and the RNeasy kit for mouse skin. TCRbeta CDR3 regions were amplified by immunoSEQ multiplex PCR using 35 Vbeta forward and 13 Jbeta reverse primers. What the research found in general, with its limitations: Lesional scalp, especially in alopecia totalis/universalis, showed higher clonality and more expanded CD8+ clones than normal scalp, suggesting antigenic drive. Unlike mouse skin, which is dominated by gammadelta T cells, normal human skin has resident alphabeta T cells that are also sequenced, and this complicates analysis of the scalp TCR repertoire. Shared TCR sequences between patients were less evident than in mice, which may be partly attributable to HLA diversity in the patient population.

In regard to this clone: Its specific antigen is unknown. One base away there is no much larger clone; base qualities are not given.

V was cut back by 5 bases and J by 2 bases, leaving a gap of 9 bases between them. Taken from cysteine to phenylalanine, the CDR3 has 13 residues. This entry keeps only the CDR3 DNA: 39 bases, framed from base 1. Sequences SGHAT (CDR1) and FQNNGV (CDR2) are obtained from the germline V gene. Libraries were prepared through the immunoSEQ multiplex PCR assay. For TCR sequencing, RNA was extracted from every sample and reverse transcribed into cDNA to serve as template. First-strand cDNA was synthesized using SuperScript III with a 2:1 mix of oligo-dT and random hexamers. Amplification bias was assessed with a synthetic immune receptor repertoire, and residual bias was removed computationally. The paper's data handling went like this. Raw reads were preprocessed to remove errors, and CDR3 was defined according to IMGT conventions as the region from the conserved cysteine to phenylalanine. Clonality was computed by normalizing Shannon entropy by log2 of the number of productive unique TCRs and subtracting the result from 1. Scalp TCRbeta sequences were cross-referenced with sorted blood CD4 and CD8 repertoires so that the CD4 or CD8 identity of scalp clones could be inferred. Held by TCRdb, this immuneACCESS table contains in-frame sequences only and omits some clones. Under half of the omission traces to an unresolved V gene where checked; the cause of the rest is unknown. The V and J calls and the clone size are those of that table, but D and trimming were determined from the DNA. Here the sample has 90,000 to 150,000 clones; 30% to 40% occur a single time. In total, the top ten clones hold approximately 2.8% of the sample.

Lesional scalp punch biopsies and peripheral blood were collected from alopecia areata patients. After PBMCs were isolated by density centrifugation and stained for CD3, CD4 and CD8, a FACSAria was used to sort CD4+ and CD8+ T cells. This receptor was identified in a human donor with alopecia areata. The sequenced sample was CD4+ T cells sorted from blood. The V and J segments used are TRBV11-2 and TRBJ1-2; a weak D assignment points to TRBD1 (5 bases agree). In nucleotide form, the sequence is TGTGCCAGCAGCCAGGACATGAACTATGGCTACACCTTC. Its translation reads: CASSQDMNYGYTF. Where the CDR3 stops, the reference TRBV11-2 and TRBJ1-2 genes take over; the full variable domain is EAGVAQSPRYKIIEKRQSVAFWCNPISGHATLYWYQQILGQGPKLLIQFQNNGVVDDSQLPKDRFSAERLKGVDSTLKIQPAKLEDSAVYLCASSQDMNYGYTFGSGTRLTVV.